The 9 T cell receptor beta chains below come from one sample, sequenced in a study of cytomegalovirus exposure and HLA in healthy donors. PCR primers comprised 60 Vbeta and 13 Jbeta primers. Assay: immunoSEQ multiplex PCR; the TCRdb copy retains only in-frame clones and omits some. Here the sample spans about 140,000 clones, roughly 78% being singletons. Material: PBMCs. All receptors derive from a man younger than 35 in good health and CMV-seropositive.

The rearrangement links TRBV5-1 to TRBJ2-7; 8 bases map to TRBD2. J was trimmed by 6 bases and V by 4 bases; bases with no gene match: 9. This CDR3 is built from 14 residues. Germline assignment: CDR1 SGHRS and CDR2 YFSETQ. CDR3 sequence (DNA): TGCGCCAGCAGCCCGGCCGGACTAGCCTCCGAGCAGTACTTC. This translates into CASSPAGLASEQYF.

The chain combines TRBV6-1 with TRBJ2-7; no firm D call. Germline assignment: CDR1 MNHNS and CDR2 SASEGT. V was trimmed by 2 bases and J by 2 bases, leaving 10 bases between them. The CDR3 consists of 14 residues. The CDR3, as DNA: TGTGCCAGCAGTGAATTTCAGGCACCCTACGAGCAGTACTTC. Amino acid sequence: CASSEFQAPYEQYF.

The gene calls are TRBV10-2 and TRBJ2-5, with 9 positions matching TRBD1. This CDR3 region has 16 residues. Trimming removed 5 bases from V and 4 bases from J; junction bases left unmatched: 11. Per the germline V gene, CDR1 is WSHSY and CDR2 is SAAADI. CDR3 coding DNA: TGCGCCAGCAGTCTGTTCCGGACAGGGGACGGAGAGACCCAGTACTTC. It specifies CASSLFRTGDGETQYF.

This chain joins TRBV29-1 and TRBJ2-6, with 7 bases aligning to TRBD1. The CDR3 loop spans 14 amino acids. Germline assignment: CDR1 SQVTM and CDR2 ANQGSEA. Trimming took 6 bases from V and 1 from J; bases not matched to a gene: 3. DNA for the CDR3: TGCAGCGTCCCGACAGGGTCTGGGGCCAACGTCCTGACTTTC. Translating gives CSVPTGSGANVLTF.

The V and J genes are TRBV7-9 and TRBJ2-7; D is possibly TRBD1 (6 bases). Trimming took 10 bases from V and 4 from J, leaving 17 bases between them. The length of the CDR3 is 13 residues. Germline V CDR1 and CDR2: SEHNR, FQNEAQ (reference sequence). The CDR3 DNA follows: TGTGCCAACAGACAAGGACAGACTTACGAGCAGTACTTC. This translates into CANRQGQTYEQYF.

This chain joins TRBV9 and TRBJ1-2, with D perhaps TRBD1 (6 bases). CDR3 length: 13 amino acids. Trimming removed 4 bases from V and 8 bases from J, with 15 bases in between. Per the germline V gene, CDR1 is SGDLS and CDR2 is YYNGEE. Here the CDR3 DNA reads TGTGCCAGCAGCTATCCAGGGGCGAGGGGCTACACCTTC. Protein product: CASSYPGARGYTF.

The V and J genes are TRBV6-1 and TRBJ2-3; 11 bases map to TRBD1. J was trimmed by 4 bases and V by 8 bases; bases with no gene match: 8. Germline CDR1 reads MNHNS; CDR2 reads SASEGT. The CDR3 has 15 residues. The CDR3 is CASLRTGGAADTQYF. The CDR3 DNA is TGTGCCAGCTTACGGACAGGGGGCGCGGCAGATACGCAGTATTTT.

In regard to this clone: This sample includes further DNA sequences coding for the same CDR3. V is TRBV7-9 and J is TRBJ2-2; weak D call: TRBD1 (6 bases). From germline, CDR1 is SEHNR and CDR2 FQNEAQ (reference sequence). The length of the CDR3 is 14 residues. Trimming pared 3 bases from V and 5 bases from J, leaving 10 bases between. The CDR3 spells CASSLRQGTGELFF. The CDR3, as DNA: TGTGCCAGCAGCTTGCGGCAGGGGACCGGGGAGCTGTTTTTT.

The V call is TRBV28, the J call TRBJ2-2, with TRBD2 matching 10 bases. Germline CDR1 MDHEN, CDR2 SYDVKM. The CDR3 contains 15 residues. After removal of 8 bases from V and 5 bases from J, the junction contained 8 bases not matched to a gene. The CDR3 bases are TGTGCCAGCGAAGGTACTAGCGGGGAGACCGGGGAGCTGTTTTTT. As protein: CASEGTSGETGELFF.